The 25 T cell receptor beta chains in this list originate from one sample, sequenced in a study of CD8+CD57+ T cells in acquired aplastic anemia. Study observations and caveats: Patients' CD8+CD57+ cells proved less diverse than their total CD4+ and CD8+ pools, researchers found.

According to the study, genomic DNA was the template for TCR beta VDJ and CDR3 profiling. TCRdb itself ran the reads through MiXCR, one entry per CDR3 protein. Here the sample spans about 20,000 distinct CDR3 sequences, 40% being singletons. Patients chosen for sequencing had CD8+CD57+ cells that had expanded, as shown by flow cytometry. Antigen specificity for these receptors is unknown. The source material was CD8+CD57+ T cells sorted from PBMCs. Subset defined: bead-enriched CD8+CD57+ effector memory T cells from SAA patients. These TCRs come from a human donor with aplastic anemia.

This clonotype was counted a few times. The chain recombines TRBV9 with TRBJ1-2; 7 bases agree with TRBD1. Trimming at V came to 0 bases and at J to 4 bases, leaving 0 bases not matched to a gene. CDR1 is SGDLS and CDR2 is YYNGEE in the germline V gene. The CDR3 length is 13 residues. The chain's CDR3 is CASSVGQGYGYTF. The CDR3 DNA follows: TGTGCCAGCAGCGTAGGACAGGGCTATGGCTACACCTTC.

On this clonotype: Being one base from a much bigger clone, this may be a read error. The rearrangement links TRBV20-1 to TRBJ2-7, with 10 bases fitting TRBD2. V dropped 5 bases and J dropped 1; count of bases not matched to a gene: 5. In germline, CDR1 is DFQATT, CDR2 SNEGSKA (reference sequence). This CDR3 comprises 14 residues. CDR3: CSAGGAGGSYEQYF. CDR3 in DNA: TGCAGTGCTGGTGGAGCGGGGGGGTCCTACGAGCAGTACTTC.

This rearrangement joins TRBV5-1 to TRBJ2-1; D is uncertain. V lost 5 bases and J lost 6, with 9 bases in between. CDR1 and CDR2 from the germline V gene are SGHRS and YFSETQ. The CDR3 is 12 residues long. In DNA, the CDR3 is TGCGCCAGCAGGGTTGGGTTCAATGAGCAGTTCTTC. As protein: CASRVGFNEQFF.

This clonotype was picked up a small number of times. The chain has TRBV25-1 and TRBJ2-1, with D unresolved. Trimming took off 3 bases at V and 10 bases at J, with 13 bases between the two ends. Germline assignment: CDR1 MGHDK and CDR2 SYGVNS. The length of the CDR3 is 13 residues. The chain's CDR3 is CASSEGSLREQFF. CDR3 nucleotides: TGTGCCAGCAGTGAGGGGTCGCTCAGGGAGCAGTTCTTC.

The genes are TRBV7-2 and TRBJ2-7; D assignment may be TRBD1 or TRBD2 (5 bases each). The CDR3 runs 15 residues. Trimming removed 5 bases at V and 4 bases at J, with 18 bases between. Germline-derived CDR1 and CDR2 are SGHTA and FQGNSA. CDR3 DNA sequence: TGTGCCAGCAGCCCCGGTCCTGGAGGACAATACGAGCAGTACTTC. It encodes CASSPGPGGQYEQYF.

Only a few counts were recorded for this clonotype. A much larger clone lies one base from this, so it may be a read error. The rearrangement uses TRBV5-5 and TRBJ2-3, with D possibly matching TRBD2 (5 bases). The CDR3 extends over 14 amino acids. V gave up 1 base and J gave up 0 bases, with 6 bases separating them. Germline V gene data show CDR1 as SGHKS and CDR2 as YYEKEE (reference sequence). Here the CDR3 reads CASSLTGSTDTQYF. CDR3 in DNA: TGTGCCAGCAGCTTGACGGGGAGCACAGATACGCAGTATTTT.

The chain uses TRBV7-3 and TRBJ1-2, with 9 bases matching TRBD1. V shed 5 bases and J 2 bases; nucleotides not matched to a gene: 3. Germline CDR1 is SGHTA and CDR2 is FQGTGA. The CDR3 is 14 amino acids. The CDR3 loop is CASSPTGGNYGYTF. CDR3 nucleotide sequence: TGTGCCAGCAGCCCCACAGGGGGCAACTATGGCTACACCTTC.

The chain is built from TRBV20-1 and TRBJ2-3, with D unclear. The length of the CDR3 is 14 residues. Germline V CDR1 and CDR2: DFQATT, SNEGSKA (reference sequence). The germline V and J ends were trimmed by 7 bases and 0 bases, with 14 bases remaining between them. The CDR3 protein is CSVRLDESTDTQYF. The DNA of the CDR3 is TGCAGTGTTAGGCTAGATGAGAGCACAGATACGCAGTATTTT.

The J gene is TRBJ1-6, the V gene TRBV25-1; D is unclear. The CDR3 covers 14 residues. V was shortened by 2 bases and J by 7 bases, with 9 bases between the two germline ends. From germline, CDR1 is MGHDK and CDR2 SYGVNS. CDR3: CASSEALGNSPLHF. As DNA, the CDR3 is TGTGCCAGCAGTGAAGCGCTGGGCAATTCACCCCTCCACTTT.

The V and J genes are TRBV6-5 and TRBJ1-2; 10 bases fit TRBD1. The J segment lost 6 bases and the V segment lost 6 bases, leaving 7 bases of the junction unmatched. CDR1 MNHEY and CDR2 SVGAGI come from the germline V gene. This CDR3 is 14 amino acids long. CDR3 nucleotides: TGTGCCAGCAGAGATCCGACAGGGGGCGATGGCTACACCTTC. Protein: CASRDPTGGDGYTF.

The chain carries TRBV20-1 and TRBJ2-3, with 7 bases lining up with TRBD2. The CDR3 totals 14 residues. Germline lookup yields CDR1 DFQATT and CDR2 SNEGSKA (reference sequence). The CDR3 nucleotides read TGCAGCCTGCCCCTCCGGGGGGGCACAGATACGCAGTATTTT. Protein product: CSLPLRGGTDTQYF.

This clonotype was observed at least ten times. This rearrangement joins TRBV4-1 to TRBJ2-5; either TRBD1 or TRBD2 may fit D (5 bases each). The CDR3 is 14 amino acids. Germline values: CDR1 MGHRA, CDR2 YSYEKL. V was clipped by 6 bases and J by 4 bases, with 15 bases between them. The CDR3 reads CASRNEGTGETQYF. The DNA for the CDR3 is TGCGCCAGCAGAAACGAAGGGACGGGAGAGACCCAGTACTTC.

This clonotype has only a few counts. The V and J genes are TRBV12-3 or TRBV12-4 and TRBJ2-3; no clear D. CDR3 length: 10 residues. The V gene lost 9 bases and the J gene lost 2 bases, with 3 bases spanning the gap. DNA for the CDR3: TGTGCCAGGTTCACAGATACGCAGTATTTT. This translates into CARFTDTQYF.

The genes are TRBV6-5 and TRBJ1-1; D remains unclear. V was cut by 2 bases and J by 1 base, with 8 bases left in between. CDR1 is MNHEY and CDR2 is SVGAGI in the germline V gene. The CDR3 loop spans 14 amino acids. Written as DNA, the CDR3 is TGTGCCAGCAGTTACCGTTTAGGGAACACTGAAGCTTTCTTT. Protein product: CASSYRLGNTEAFF.

CDR3 in amino acids: CASSLLRGQPQHF. The CDR3 bases are TGTGCCAGCAGCCTACTCAGGGGTCAGCCCCAGCATTTT. The V call is TRBV7-6, the J call TRBJ1-5; D might be TRBD1 (6 bases). There are 13 residues in the CDR3. Germline lookup yields CDR1 SGHVS and CDR2 FNYEAQ. V lost 5 bases and J 6 bases, leaving 11 bases between the germline ends.

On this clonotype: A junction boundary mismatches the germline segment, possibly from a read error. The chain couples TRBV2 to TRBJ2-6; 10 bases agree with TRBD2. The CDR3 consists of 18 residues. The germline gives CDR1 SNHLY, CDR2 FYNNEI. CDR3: CASTASGSGGTGADVLTF. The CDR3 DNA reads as TGTGCCAGCACGGCTAGCGGGAGTGGGGGAACTGGGGCCGACGTCCTGACTTTC.

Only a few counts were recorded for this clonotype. The CDR3 nucleotides read TGTGCCAGCAGGACCGGGACAGGGGTCTCAGGCGAGCAGTACTTC. Translating it yields CASRTGTGVSGEQYF. This chain joins TRBV7-9 and TRBJ2-7, with TRBD1 identical over 10 bases. In germline, CDR1 is SEHNR, CDR2 FQNEAQ (reference sequence). J was trimmed by 6 bases and V by 6 bases; bases with no gene match: 11. The CDR3 sequence is 15 residues long.

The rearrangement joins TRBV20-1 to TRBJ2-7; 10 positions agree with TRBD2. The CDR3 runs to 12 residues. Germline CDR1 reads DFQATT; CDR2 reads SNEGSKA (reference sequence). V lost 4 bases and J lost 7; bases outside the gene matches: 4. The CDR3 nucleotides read TGCAGTGCTAACCTAGCGGGAGTTGAGCAGTACTTC. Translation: CSANLAGVEQYF.

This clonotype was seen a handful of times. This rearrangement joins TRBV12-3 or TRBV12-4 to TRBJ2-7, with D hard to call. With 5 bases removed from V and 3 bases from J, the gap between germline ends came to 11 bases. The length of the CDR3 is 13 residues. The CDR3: CASSPNPSYEQYF. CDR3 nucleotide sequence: TGTGCCAGCAGTCCTAATCCCAGCTACGAGCAGTACTTC.

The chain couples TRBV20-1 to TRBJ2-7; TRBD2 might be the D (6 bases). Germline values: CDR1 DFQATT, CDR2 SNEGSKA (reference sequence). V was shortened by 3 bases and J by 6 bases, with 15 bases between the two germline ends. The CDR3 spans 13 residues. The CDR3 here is CSASFSGEGEQYF. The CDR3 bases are TGCAGTGCTAGTTTTAGCGGTGAGGGCGAGCAGTACTTC.

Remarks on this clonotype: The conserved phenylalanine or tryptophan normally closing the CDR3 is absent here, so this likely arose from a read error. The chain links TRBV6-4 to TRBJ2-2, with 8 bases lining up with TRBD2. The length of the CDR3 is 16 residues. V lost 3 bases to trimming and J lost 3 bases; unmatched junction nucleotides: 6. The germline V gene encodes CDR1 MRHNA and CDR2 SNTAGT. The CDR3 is CASSELAASHTGELFL. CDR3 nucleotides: TGTGCCAGCAGTGAACTAGCGGCATCGCACACCGGGGAGCTGTTTCTT.

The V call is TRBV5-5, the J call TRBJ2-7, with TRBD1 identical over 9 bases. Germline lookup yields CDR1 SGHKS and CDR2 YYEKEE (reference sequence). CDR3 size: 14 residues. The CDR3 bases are TGTGCCAGCAGCCCCCCGGACAGGGGATACGTGCAGTACGTC. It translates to CASSPPDRGYVQYV.

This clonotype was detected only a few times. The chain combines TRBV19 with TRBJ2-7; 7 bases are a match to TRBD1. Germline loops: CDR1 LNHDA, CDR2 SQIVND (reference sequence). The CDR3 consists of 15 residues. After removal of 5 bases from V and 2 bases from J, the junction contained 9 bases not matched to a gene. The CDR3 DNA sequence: TGTGCCAGTAGTGTGACAGGGAGTCATCCCTACGAGCAGTACTTC. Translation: CASSVTGSHPYEQYF.

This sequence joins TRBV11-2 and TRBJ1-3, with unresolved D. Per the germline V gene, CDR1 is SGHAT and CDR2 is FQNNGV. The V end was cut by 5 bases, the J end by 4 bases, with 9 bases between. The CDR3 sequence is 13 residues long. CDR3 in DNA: TGTGCCAGCAGCCCACGGCTCGGAAACACCATATATTTT. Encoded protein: CASSPRLGNTIYF.

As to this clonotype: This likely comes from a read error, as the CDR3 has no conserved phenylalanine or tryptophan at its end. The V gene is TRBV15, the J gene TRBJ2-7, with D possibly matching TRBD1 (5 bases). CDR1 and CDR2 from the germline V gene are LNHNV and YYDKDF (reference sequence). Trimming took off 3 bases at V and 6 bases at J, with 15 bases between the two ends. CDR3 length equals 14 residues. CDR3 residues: CATSSDSDSSEQYS. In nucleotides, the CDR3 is TGTGCCACCAGCAGTGACAGTGACAGTTCCGAGCAGTACTCC.